Listed below are T cell receptor beta chains from one sample, sequenced in a study of CD8 T cells in Susac syndrome. TCRdb ran MiXCR on the immunoSEQ multiplex PCR reads and lists one entry per CDR3 protein. The table shows a few hundred thousand distinct CDR3 sequences, with nearly 97% occurring only once. Specimen: CD4+ T cells from PBMCs. These receptors all stem from a human donor with multiple sclerosis. Each CDR3 is given with its conserved first and last residue. Fields, in order: CDR3 protein, V gene, CDR3 length, J gene.

CDR3 protein: CSATRGGTEAFF
V gene: TRBV20-1
CDR3 length: 12
J gene: TRBJ1-1

CDR3 protein: CSAEDRGAADTQYF
V gene: TRBV29-1
CDR3 length: 14
J gene: TRBJ2-3

CDR3 protein: CSASPLASTDTQYF
V gene: TRBV20-1
CDR3 length: 14
J gene: TRBJ2-3

CDR3 protein: CSVQRGANTEAFF
V gene: TRBV29-1
CDR3 length: 13
J gene: TRBJ1-1

CDR3 protein: CASSQRTGVYGYTF
V gene: TRBV12-3/TRBV12-4
CDR3 length: 14
J gene: TRBJ1-2

CDR3 protein: CSARGPSDNEQFF
V gene: TRBV20-1
CDR3 length: 13
J gene: TRBJ2-1

CDR3 protein: CASSIRGQGAYQETQYF
V gene: TRBV19
CDR3 length: 17
J gene: TRBJ2-5

CDR3 protein: CASSLALQRGTDTQYF
V gene: TRBV5-4
CDR3 length: 16
J gene: TRBJ2-3

CDR3 protein: CSVEVGNYDRGNEQYF
V gene: TRBV29-1
CDR3 length: 16
J gene: TRBJ2-7

CDR3 protein: CSARDRGSEKLFF
V gene: TRBV20-1
CDR3 length: 13
J gene: TRBJ1-4

CDR3 protein: CAWISPGQGVYEQYF
V gene: TRBV30
CDR3 length: 15
J gene: TRBJ2-7

CDR3 protein: CASSPDRANQPQHF
V gene: TRBV12-3/TRBV12-4
CDR3 length: 14
J gene: TRBJ1-5

CDR3 protein: CASSENLNSGNTIYF
V gene: TRBV6-1
CDR3 length: 15
J gene: TRBJ1-3

CDR3 protein: CASSPDNNYGYTF
V gene: TRBV5-4
CDR3 length: 13
J gene: TRBJ1-2

CDR3 protein: CASSWRTGAFF
V gene: TRBV28
CDR3 length: 11
J gene: TRBJ1-1

CDR3 protein: CSVWVGWDEQYF
V gene: TRBV29-1
CDR3 length: 12
J gene: TRBJ2-7

CDR3 protein: CSVAQGQSTNTQYF
V gene: TRBV29-1
CDR3 length: 14
J gene: TRBJ2-3

CDR3 protein: CASREGGNPIYEQYF
V gene: TRBV2
CDR3 length: 15
J gene: TRBJ2-7

CDR3 protein: CASSLWNGQPQHF
V gene: TRBV12-3/TRBV12-4
CDR3 length: 13
J gene: TRBJ1-5

CDR3 protein: CASSFTLAKNIQYF
V gene: TRBV5-6
CDR3 length: 14
J gene: TRBJ2-4

CDR3 protein: CASGLAYYEQYF
V gene: TRBV12-5
CDR3 length: 12
J gene: TRBJ2-7

CDR3 protein: CSARGPGGGGNQPQHF
V gene: TRBV20-1
CDR3 length: 16
J gene: TRBJ1-5

CDR3 protein: CAWSYGGEAFF
V gene: TRBV30
CDR3 length: 11
J gene: TRBJ1-1

CDR3 protein: CASSQQVRQLYEQYF
V gene: TRBV3-1
CDR3 length: 15
J gene: TRBJ2-7

CDR3 protein: CASSSIAVDSSYEQYF
V gene: TRBV27
CDR3 length: 16
J gene: TRBJ2-7

CDR3 protein: CASSRGGRGYTF
V gene: TRBV3-1
CDR3 length: 12
J gene: TRBJ1-2

CDR3 protein: CSVGKGQGIETQYF
V gene: TRBV29-1
CDR3 length: 14
J gene: TRBJ2-5

CDR3 protein: CASSWGRRPRAGLTDTQYF
V gene: TRBV5-1
CDR3 length: 19
J gene: TRBJ2-3

CDR3 protein: CASRSTGAGEQFF
V gene: TRBV28
CDR3 length: 13
J gene: TRBJ2-1

CDR3 protein: CSASLGQTGGYTF
V gene: TRBV20-1
CDR3 length: 13
J gene: TRBJ1-2

CDR3 protein: CSARDARTTTGDYNEQFF
V gene: TRBV20-1
CDR3 length: 18
J gene: TRBJ2-1

CDR3 protein: CASSYRSNGEAFF
V gene: TRBV6-2/TRBV6-3
CDR3 length: 13
J gene: TRBJ1-1

CDR3 protein: CSAKTLAGGRGTQYF
V gene: TRBV29-1
CDR3 length: 15
J gene: TRBJ2-5

CDR3 protein: CSARGSPGRETQYF
V gene: TRBV20-1
CDR3 length: 14
J gene: TRBJ2-5

CDR3 protein: CATQQTLTTSLRGTGELFF
V gene: TRBV23-1
CDR3 length: 19
J gene: TRBJ2-2

CDR3 protein: CASSPKQETQYF
V gene: TRBV18
CDR3 length: 12
J gene: TRBJ2-5

CDR3 protein: CASSPGTSGSLGEQFF
V gene: TRBV5-4
CDR3 length: 16
J gene: TRBJ2-1

CDR3 protein: CASIGGKETQYF
V gene: TRBV28
CDR3 length: 12
J gene: TRBJ2-5

CDR3 protein: CASSSSIGTGNGQPQHF
V gene: TRBV2
CDR3 length: 17
J gene: TRBJ1-5

CDR3 protein: CASRQDRGVYNEQFF
V gene: TRBV19
CDR3 length: 15
J gene: TRBJ2-1

CDR3 protein: CASRLSGGPSYEQYF
V gene: TRBV2
CDR3 length: 15
J gene: TRBJ2-7

CDR3 protein: CSVERTVLGEQFF
V gene: TRBV29-1
CDR3 length: 13
J gene: TRBJ2-1

CDR3 protein: CASSLDGAHYEQYF
V gene: TRBV11-2
CDR3 length: 14
J gene: TRBJ2-7

CDR3 protein: CASSPHGAEAFF
V gene: TRBV7-9
CDR3 length: 12
J gene: TRBJ1-1

CDR3 protein: CSVVWVDTQYF
V gene: TRBV29-1
CDR3 length: 11
J gene: TRBJ2-3

CDR3 protein: CAWSTRTAAGYTF
V gene: TRBV30
CDR3 length: 13
J gene: TRBJ1-2

CDR3 protein: CSGGELMGTEAFF
V gene: TRBV29-1
CDR3 length: 13
J gene: TRBJ1-1

CDR3 protein: CASKAPLRTDTQYF
V gene: TRBV6-5
CDR3 length: 14
J gene: TRBJ2-3

CDR3 protein: CATSDPPPGQGKFF
V gene: TRBV24-1
CDR3 length: 14
J gene: TRBJ2-1

CDR3 protein: CSVVETQKLFF
V gene: TRBV29-1
CDR3 length: 11
J gene: TRBJ1-4